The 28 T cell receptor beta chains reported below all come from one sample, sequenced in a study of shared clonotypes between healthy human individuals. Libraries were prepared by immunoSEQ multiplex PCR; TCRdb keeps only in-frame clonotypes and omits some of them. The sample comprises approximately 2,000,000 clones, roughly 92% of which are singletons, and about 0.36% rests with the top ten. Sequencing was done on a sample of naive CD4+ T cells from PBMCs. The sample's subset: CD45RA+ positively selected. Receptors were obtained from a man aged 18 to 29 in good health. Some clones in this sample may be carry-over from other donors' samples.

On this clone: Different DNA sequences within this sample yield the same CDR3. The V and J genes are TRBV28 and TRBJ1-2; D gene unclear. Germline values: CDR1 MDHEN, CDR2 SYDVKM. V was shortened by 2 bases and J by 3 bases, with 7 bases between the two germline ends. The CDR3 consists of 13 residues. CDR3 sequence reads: CASSLLVDYGYTF. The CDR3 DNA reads TGTGCCAGCAGTTTACTGGTGGACTATGGCTACACCTTC.

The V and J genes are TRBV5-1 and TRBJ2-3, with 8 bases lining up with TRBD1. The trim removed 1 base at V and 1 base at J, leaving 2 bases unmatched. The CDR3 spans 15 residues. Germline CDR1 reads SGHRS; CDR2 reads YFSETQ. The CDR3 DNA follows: TGCGCCAGCAGCTTGTGGGGACAGGGCACAGATACGCAGTATTTT. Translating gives CASSLWGQGTDTQYF.

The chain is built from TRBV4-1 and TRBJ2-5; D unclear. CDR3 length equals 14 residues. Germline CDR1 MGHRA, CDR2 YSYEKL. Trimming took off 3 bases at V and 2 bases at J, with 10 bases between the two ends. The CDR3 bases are TGCGCCAGCAGCCACTCACTGGTGCAAGAGACCCAGTACTTC. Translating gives CASSHSLVQETQYF.

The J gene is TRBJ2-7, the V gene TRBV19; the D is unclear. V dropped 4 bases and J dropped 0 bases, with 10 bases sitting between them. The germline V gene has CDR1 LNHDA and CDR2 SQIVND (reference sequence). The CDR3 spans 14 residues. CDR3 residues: CASSTQPDSYEQYF. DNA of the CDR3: TGTGCCAGTAGTACACAGCCCGACTCCTACGAGCAGTACTTC.

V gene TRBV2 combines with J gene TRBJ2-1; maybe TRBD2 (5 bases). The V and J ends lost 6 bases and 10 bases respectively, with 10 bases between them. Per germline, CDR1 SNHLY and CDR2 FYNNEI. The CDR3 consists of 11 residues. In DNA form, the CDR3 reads TGTGCCAGCAGGGGAGCTACGGAGCAGTTCTTC. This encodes CASRGATEQFF.

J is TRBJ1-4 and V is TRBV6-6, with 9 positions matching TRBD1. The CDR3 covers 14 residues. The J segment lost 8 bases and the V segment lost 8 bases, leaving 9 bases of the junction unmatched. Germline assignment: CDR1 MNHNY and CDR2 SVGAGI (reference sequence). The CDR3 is CASGTGTGREKLFF. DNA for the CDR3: TGTGCCAGCGGGACAGGGACGGGAAGGGAAAAACTGTTTTTT.

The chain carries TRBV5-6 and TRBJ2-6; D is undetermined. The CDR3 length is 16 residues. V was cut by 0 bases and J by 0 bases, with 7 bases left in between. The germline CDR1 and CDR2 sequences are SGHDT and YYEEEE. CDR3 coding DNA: TGTGCCAGCAGCTTGGTGAGGACCTCTGGGGCCAACGTCCTGACTTTC. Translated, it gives CASSLVRTSGANVLTF.

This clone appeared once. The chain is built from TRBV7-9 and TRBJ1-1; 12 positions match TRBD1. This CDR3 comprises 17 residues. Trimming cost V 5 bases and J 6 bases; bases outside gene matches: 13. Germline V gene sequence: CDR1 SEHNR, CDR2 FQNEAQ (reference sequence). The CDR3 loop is CASSSRDRGLGGAEAFF. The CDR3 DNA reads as TGTGCCAGCAGCAGCCGGGACAGGGGGCTGGGAGGGGCTGAAGCTTTCTTT.

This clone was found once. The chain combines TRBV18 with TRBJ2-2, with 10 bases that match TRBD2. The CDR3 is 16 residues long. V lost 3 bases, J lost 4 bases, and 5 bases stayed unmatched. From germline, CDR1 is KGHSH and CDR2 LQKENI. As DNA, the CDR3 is TGTGCCAGCTCACCGAGCGGGAGGGGCGTCACCGGGGAGCTGTTTTTT. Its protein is CASSPSGRGVTGELFF.

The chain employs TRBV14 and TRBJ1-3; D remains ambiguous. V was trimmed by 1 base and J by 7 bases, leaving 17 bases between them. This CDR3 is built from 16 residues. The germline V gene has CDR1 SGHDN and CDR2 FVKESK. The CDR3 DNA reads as TGTGCCAGCAGCCAAGTTCGGTCCCGCCGCGGGAACACCATATATTTT. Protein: CASSQVRSRRGNTIYF.

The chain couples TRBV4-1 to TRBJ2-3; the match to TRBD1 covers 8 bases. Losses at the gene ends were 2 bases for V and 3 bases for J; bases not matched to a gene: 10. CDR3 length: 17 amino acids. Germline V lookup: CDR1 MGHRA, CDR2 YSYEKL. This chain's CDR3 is CASSQSGPTGATDTQYF. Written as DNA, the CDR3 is TGCGCCAGCAGCCAATCCGGTCCGACAGGGGCTACAGATACGCAGTATTTT.

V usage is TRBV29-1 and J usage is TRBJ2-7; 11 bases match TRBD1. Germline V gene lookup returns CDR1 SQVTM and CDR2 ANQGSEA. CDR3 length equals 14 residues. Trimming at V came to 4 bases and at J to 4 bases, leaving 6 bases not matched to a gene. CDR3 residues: CSVAAGQGGYEQYF. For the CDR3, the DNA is TGCAGCGTTGCGGCGGGACAGGGGGGATACGAGCAGTACTTC.

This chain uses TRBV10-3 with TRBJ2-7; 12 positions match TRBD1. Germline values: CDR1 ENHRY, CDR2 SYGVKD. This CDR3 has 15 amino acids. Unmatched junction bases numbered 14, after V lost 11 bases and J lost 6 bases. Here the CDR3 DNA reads TGTGCCGCCAGCGCTACCGGGACAGGGGGCCGCGAGCAGTACTTC. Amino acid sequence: CAASATGTGGREQYF.

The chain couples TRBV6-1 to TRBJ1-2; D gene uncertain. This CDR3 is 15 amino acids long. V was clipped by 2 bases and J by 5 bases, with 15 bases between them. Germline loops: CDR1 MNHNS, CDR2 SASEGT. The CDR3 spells CASSESALNMYGYTF. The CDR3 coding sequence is TGTGCCAGCAGTGAATCAGCTCTCAACATGTATGGCTACACCTTC.

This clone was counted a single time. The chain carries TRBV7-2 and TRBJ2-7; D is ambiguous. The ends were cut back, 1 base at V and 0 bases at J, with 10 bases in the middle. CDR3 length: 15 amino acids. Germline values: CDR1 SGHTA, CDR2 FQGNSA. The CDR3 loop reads CASSLGPNPSYEQYF. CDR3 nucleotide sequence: TGTGCCAGCAGCTTAGGGCCTAACCCCTCCTACGAGCAGTACTTC.

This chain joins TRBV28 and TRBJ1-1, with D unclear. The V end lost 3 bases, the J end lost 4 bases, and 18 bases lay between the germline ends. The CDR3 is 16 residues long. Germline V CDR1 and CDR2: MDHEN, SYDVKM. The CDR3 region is CASSFSPPEGTTEAFF. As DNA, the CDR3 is TGTGCCAGCAGTTTCAGCCCCCCAGAGGGCACCACTGAAGCTTTCTTT.

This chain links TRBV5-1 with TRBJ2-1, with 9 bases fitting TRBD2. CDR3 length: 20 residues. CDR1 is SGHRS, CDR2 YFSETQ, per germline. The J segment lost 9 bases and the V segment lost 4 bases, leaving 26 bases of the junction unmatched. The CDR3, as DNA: TGCGCCAGCAGCCACGTGAGGAATTGGCGGGAGGGCCCGGAGCTTGTTGAGCAGTTCTTC. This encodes CASSHVRNWREGPELVEQFF.

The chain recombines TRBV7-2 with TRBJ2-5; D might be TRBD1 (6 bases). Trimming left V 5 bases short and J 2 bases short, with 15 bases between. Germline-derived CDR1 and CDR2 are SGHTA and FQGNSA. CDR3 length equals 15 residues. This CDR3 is CASSQMRGKQETQYF. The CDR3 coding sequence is TGTGCCAGCAGCCAGATGAGGGGGAAACAAGAGACCCAGTACTTC. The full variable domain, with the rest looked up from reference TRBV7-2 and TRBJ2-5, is GAGVSQSPSNKVTEKGKDVELRCDPISGHTALYWYRQSLGQGLEFLIYFQGNSAPDKSGLPSDRFSAERTGGSVSTLTIQRTQQEDSAVYLCASSQMRGKQETQYFGPGTRLLVL.

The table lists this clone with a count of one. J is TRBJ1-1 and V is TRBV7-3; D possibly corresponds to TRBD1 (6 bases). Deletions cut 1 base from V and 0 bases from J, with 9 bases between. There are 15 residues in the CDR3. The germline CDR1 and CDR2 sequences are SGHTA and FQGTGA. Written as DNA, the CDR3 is TGTGCCAGCAGCTTAAAAGGGGGAATGAACACTGAAGCTTTCTTT. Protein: CASSLKGGMNTEAFF.

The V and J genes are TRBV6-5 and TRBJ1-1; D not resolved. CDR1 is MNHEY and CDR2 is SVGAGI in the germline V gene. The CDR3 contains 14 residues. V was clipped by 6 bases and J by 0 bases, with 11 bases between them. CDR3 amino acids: CASRGITLNTEAFF. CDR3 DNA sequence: TGTGCCAGCAGAGGGATTACTCTGAACACTGAAGCTTTCTTT.

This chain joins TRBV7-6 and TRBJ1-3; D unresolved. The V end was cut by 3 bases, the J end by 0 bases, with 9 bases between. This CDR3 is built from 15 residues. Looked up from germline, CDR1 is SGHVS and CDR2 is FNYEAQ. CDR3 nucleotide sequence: TGTGCCAGCAGCTTCCGACCCTCCTCTGGAAACACCATATATTTT. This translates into CASSFRPSSGNTIYF. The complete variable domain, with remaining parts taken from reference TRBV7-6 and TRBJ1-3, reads GAGVSQSPRYKVTKRGQDVALRCDPISGHVSLYWYRQALGQGPEFLTYFNYEAQQDKSGLPNDRFSAERPEGSISTLTIQRTEQRDSAMYRCASSFRPSSGNTIYFGEGSWLTVV.

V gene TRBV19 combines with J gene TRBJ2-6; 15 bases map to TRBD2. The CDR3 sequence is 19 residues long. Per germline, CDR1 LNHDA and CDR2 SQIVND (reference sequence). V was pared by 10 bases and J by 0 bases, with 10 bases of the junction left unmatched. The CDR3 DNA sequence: TGTGCCACCAGAGGGGGACTAGCGGGAGGACCCTCTGGGGCCAACGTCCTGACTTTC. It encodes CATRGGLAGGPSGANVLTF.

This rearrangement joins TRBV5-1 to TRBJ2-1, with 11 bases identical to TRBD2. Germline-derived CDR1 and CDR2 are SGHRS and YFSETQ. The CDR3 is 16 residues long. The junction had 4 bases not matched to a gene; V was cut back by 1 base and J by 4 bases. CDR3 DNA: TGCGCCAGCAGCTTGTCCGGGACTAGCGGTTACAATGAGCAGTTCTTC. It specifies CASSLSGTSGYNEQFF.

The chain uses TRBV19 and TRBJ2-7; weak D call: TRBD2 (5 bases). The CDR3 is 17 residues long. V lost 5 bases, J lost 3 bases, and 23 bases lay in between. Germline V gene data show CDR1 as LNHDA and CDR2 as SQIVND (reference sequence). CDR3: CASSSRRVGETHYEQYF. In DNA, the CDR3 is TGTGCCAGTAGTTCCCGGCGCGTGGGAGAAACTCACTACGAGCAGTACTTC.

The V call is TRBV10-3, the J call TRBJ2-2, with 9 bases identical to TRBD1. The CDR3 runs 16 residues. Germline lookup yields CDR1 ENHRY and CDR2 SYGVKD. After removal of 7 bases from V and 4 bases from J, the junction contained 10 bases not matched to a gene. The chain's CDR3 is CAITSDGTGFTGELFF. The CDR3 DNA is TGTGCCATCACCTCCGATGGGACAGGGTTCACCGGGGAGCTGTTTTTT.

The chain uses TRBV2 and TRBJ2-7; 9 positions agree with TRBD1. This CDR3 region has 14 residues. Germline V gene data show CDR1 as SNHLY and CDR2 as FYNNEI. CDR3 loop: CAGDRDGGSYEQYF. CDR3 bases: TGTGCAGGGGACAGGGACGGAGGGTCCTACGAGCAGTACTTC.

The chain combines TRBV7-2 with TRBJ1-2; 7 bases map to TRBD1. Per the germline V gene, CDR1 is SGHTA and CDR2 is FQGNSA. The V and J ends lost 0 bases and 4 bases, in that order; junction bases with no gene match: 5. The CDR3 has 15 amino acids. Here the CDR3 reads CASSLAATGTYGYTF. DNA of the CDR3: TGTGCCAGCAGCTTAGCTGCGACAGGGACCTATGGCTACACCTTC.

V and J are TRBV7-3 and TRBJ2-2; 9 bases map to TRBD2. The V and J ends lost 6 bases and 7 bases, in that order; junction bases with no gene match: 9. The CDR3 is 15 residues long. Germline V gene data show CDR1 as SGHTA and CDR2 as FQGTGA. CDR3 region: CASRGGRASGGELFF. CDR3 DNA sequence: TGTGCCAGCAGAGGCGGGAGGGCCTCAGGCGGGGAGCTGTTTTTT. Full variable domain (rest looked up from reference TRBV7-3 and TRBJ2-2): GAGVSQTPSNKVTEKGKYVELRCDPISGHTALYWYRQSLGQGPEFLIYFQGTGAADDSGLPNDRFFAVRPEGSVSTLKIQRTERGDSAVYLCASRGGRASGGELFFGEGSRLTVL.